These 4 T cell receptor beta chains originate from one sample sequenced in a study of control samples from healthy donors and cancer patients. The assay was immunoSEQ multiplex PCR, and TCRdb's table has in-frame clones only and misses some. Of roughly 51,000 clones listed, approximately 89% are singletons. Sample: PBMCs. The source of these receptors is a man in his forties or fifties with colorectal cancer.

This sequence joins TRBV5-4 and TRBJ2-7, with 9 nucleotides matching TRBD1. The ends lost 3 bases at V and 2 bases at J; junction bases unmatched: 6. The germline gives CDR1 SGHNT, CDR2 YYREEE (reference sequence). The CDR3 extends over 15 amino acids. The CDR3 loop is CASSSRDRAPYEQYF. CDR3 in DNA: TGTGCCAGCAGCTCGCGGGACAGGGCCCCCTACGAGCAGTACTTC.

The rearrangement joins TRBV7-2 to TRBJ1-2; D is unclear. V lost 5 bases and J 8 bases, leaving 18 bases between the germline ends. The length of the CDR3 is 14 residues. CDR1 is SGHTA, CDR2 FQGNSA, per germline. Here the CDR3 DNA reads TGTGCCAGCAGCCCCAAGATGTTCAATGGGGGCTACACCTTC. Translating gives CASSPKMFNGGYTF. The entire variable domain, with the rest obtained from reference TRBV7-2 and TRBJ1-2, is as follows: GAGVSQSPSNKVTEKGKDVELRCDPISGHTALYWYRQSLGQGLEFLIYFQGNSAPDKSGLPSDRFSAERTGGSVSTLTIQRTQQEDSAVYLCASSPKMFNGGYTFGSGTRLTVV.

This clone occurred once. In nucleotides, the CDR3 is TGTGCCACCAGCCCGAATATGTGGGAAAAACTGTTTTTT. This codes for CATSPNMWEKLFF. The chain combines TRBV24-1 with TRBJ1-4; D uncertain. The CDR3 is 13 amino acids. Germline loops: CDR1 KGHDR, CDR2 SFDVKD. V shed 7 bases and J shed 8 bases, with 13 bases lying between them.

The chain employs TRBV5-4 and TRBJ1-5, with 11 nucleotides matching TRBD1. The CDR3 length is 15 residues. V shed 3 bases and J 3 bases; nucleotides not matched to a gene: 2. CDR1 and CDR2 from the germline V gene are SGHNT and YYREEE (reference sequence). The CDR3 reads CASSSDRGLNQPQHF. CDR3 DNA sequence: TGTGCCAGCAGCTCGGACAGGGGGCTCAATCAGCCCCAGCATTTT.